A single sample gave rise to the 24 T cell receptor beta chains below, sequenced in a study of blood T cell repertoires in COVID-19. This table comes from immunoSEQ multiplex PCR, and its TCRdb copy is limited to in-frame clones, with some not included. The sample carries over 200,000 clones, approximately 85% recorded once. Sample: PBMCs or T cells enriched from blood (not recorded which). The receptors were sampled from a woman in her 50s who had recovered from COVID-19.

This chain joins TRBV2 and TRBJ2-1, with TRBD2 matching 8 bases. Trimming at V came to 5 bases and at J to 6 bases, leaving 12 bases not matched to a gene. The CDR3 is 16 residues long. Germline assignment: CDR1 SNHLY and CDR2 FYNNEI. The CDR3 region is CASSSRGGLAGNEQFF. The CDR3 region has the DNA TGTGCCAGCAGTTCCCGGGGGGGGCTAGCGGGCAATGAGCAGTTCTTC.

The chain uses TRBV19 and TRBJ1-2; TRBD1 might be the D (5 bases). Germline CDR1 and CDR2: LNHDA and SQIVND (reference sequence). The CDR3 runs to 15 residues. Trimming took 4 bases from V and 2 from J, leaving 14 bases between them. For the CDR3, the DNA is TGTGCCAGTAGTACCCGCCACAGGTCAAACTATGGCTACACCTTC. Translation gives CASSTRHRSNYGYTF.

This sequence joins TRBV27 and TRBJ2-7; D unresolved. The germline V gene encodes CDR1 MNHEY and CDR2 SMNVEV (reference sequence). The CDR3 contains 13 residues. The V gene lost 3 bases and the J gene lost 4 bases, with 10 bases spanning the gap. This CDR3 is CASSLSSNYEQYF. For the CDR3, the DNA is TGTGCCAGCAGTTTGAGCTCAAATTACGAGCAGTACTTC.

The chain has TRBV6-5 and TRBJ1-1; D may be TRBD1 (6 bases). The CDR3 runs 13 residues. V was cut by 6 bases and J by 4 bases, with 12 bases left in between. Per germline, CDR1 MNHEY and CDR2 SVGAGI. The CDR3 coding sequence is TGTGCCAGCAGGAACGGACAGACCACTGAAGCTTTCTTT. Translated, it gives CASRNGQTTEAFF.

The gene calls are TRBV3-1 (or the pseudogene TRBV3-2) and TRBJ1-1, with unresolved D. This CDR3 is built from 14 residues. Germline CDR1 is LGHDT and CDR2 is YNNKEL (reference sequence). V dropped 1 base and J dropped 2 bases, with 8 bases sitting between them. CDR3 coding DNA: TGTGCCAGCAGCCAAGTCAGAACCAACACTGAAGCTTTCTTT. It codes for CASSQVRTNTEAFF.

The chain carries TRBV19 and TRBJ1-5; the match to TRBD1 covers 12 bases. The V segment lost 5 bases and the J segment 2 bases; nucleotides outside the gene matches: 10. This CDR3 has 18 amino acids. Germline V gene lookup returns CDR1 LNHDA and CDR2 SQIVND (reference sequence). As DNA, the CDR3 is TGTGCCAGTAGTTCCCGGGACAGGGGGCTTGAGGGCAATCAGCCCCAGCATTTT. Amino acid sequence: CASSSRDRGLEGNQPQHF.

The chain is built from TRBV27 and TRBJ2-7; 7 bases line up with TRBD1. V shed 5 bases, J shed 0 bases, and the junction held 10 bases outside the gene matches. Germline lookup yields CDR1 MNHEY and CDR2 SMNVEV (reference sequence). The CDR3 is 16 amino acids. The CDR3 nucleotides are TGTGCCAGCAGTCGCGCTGACAGGGCCAGCTCCTACGAGCAGTACTTC. As protein: CASSRADRASSYEQYF.

This chain uses TRBV11-1 with TRBJ2-7, with TRBD2 matching 9 bases. This CDR3 comprises 15 residues. V trimming: 5 bases; J trimming: 0 bases; junction bases outside the gene matches: 5. Germline V lookup: CDR1 SGHAT, CDR2 FQDESV (reference sequence). CDR3 sequence reads: CASSLTSGHSYEQYF. CDR3 in DNA: TGTGCCAGCAGCCTGACTAGCGGTCACTCCTACGAGCAGTACTTC.

The rearrangement uses TRBV5-1 and TRBJ2-7, with D possibly being TRBD2 (5 bases). This CDR3 has 12 amino acids. CDR1 and CDR2 from the germline V gene are SGHRS and YFSETQ. The V end was cut by 0 bases, the J end by 4 bases, with 5 bases between. This CDR3 is CASSLGTYEQYF. The CDR3 DNA reads TGCGCCAGCAGCTTGGGGACTTACGAGCAGTACTTC.

The rearrangement joins TRBV28 to TRBJ2-3, with 7 positions matching TRBD2. The CDR3 covers 16 residues. J gave up 6 bases and V 3 bases, and 12 bases lay outside the gene matches. Looked up from germline, CDR1 is MDHEN and CDR2 is SYDVKM. The CDR3 loop reads CASSLRTSKVFDTQYF. In DNA form, the CDR3 reads TGTGCCAGCAGTTTGAGGACTAGTAAAGTATTTGATACGCAGTATTTT.

The rearrangement uses TRBV28 and TRBJ1-4; D is unclear. This CDR3 has 16 amino acids. The germline gives CDR1 MDHEN, CDR2 SYDVKM. V shed 1 base and J shed 7 bases, with 16 bases lying between them. DNA of the CDR3: TGTGCCAGCAGTTTATTGGAGGGCCTCGGGAGTGAAAAACTGTTTTTT. Amino acids: CASSLLEGLGSEKLFF.

This clone was detected only a few times. The V gene is TRBV6-5, the J gene TRBJ2-1; 8 positions match TRBD1. V lost 6 bases, J lost 7 bases, and 11 bases stayed unmatched. Germline assignment: CDR1 MNHEY and CDR2 SVGAGI. This CDR3 spans 15 amino acids. CDR3 sequence: CASRTDRGPYNEQFF. In DNA form, the CDR3 reads TGTGCCAGCAGGACCGACAGGGGTCCGTATAATGAGCAGTTCTTC.

The chain recombines TRBV27 with TRBJ2-3, with no clear D. There are 18 residues in the CDR3. Trimming stripped 2 bases from V and 0 bases from J, with 18 bases between. Germline CDR1 MNHEY, CDR2 SMNVEV (reference sequence). For the CDR3, the DNA is TGTGCCAGCAGTTTAATTATTTTTGGCGGTACTAGCACAGATACGCAGTATTTT. This gives the protein CASSLIIFGGTSTDTQYF.

The chain combines TRBV19 with TRBJ1-3; 8 bases agree with TRBD1. CDR3 length equals 14 residues. Trimming removed 4 bases from V and 2 bases from J; junction bases left unmatched: 1. CDR1 and CDR2 (germline): LNHDA, SQIVND (reference sequence). The CDR3 nucleotides read TGTGCCAGTAGTAGACAGGGGACTGGAAACACCATATATTTT. Its translation is CASSRQGTGNTIYF. Using reference TRBV19 and TRBJ1-3 for the parts outside the CDR3, the full variable domain is DGGITQSPKYLFRKEGQNVTLSCEQNLNHDAMYWYRQDPGQGLRLIYYSQIVNDFQKGDIAEGYSVSREKKESFPLTVTSAQKNPTAFYLCASSRQGTGNTIYFGEGSWLTVV.

For this clone: This specimen includes other DNA sequences encoding the same CDR3. The chain couples TRBV19 to TRBJ1-1; 8 bases are shared with TRBD1. V shed 4 bases and J 1 base; nucleotides not matched to a gene: 2. This CDR3 is 14 amino acids long. Germline V gene data show CDR1 as LNHDA and CDR2 as SQIVND (reference sequence). The CDR3 DNA reads TGTGCCAGTAGTACAGGACAGGGGAACACTGAAGCTTTCTTT. Its translation: CASSTGQGNTEAFF.

In nucleotides, the CDR3 is TGTGCCACCAGCAGAGACATCGGGAGTGAGCAGTACTTC. Its protein is CATSRDIGSEQYF. J is TRBJ2-7 and V is TRBV15, with a possible D match to TRBD2 (6 bases). With 0 bases removed from V and 7 bases from J, the gap between germline ends came to 10 bases. CDR1 is LNHNV and CDR2 is YYDKDF in the germline V gene (reference sequence). There are 13 residues in the CDR3.

This rearrangement joins TRBV11-2 to TRBJ2-1; D possibly corresponds to TRBD1 (5 bases). V lost 5 bases, J lost 0 bases, and 11 bases lay in between. This CDR3 is 15 amino acids long. CDR1 is SGHAT and CDR2 is FQNNGV in the germline V gene. The CDR3 sequence: CASSRRGNSYNEQFF. The DNA for the CDR3 is TGTGCCAGCAGCCGAAGGGGCAACTCCTACAATGAGCAGTTCTTC.

The V and J genes are TRBV10-3 and TRBJ2-1; TRBD1 matches 8 bases. The J segment lost 7 bases and the V segment lost 2 bases, leaving 1 base of the junction unmatched. Germline V lookup: CDR1 ENHRY, CDR2 SYGVKD. The CDR3 loop spans 13 amino acids. Written as DNA, the CDR3 is TGTGCCATCAGTGAGGGACAGGGAAATGAGCAGTTCTTC. This encodes CAISEGQGNEQFF.

The rearrangement links TRBV11-2 to TRBJ2-7, with a tentative D call TRBD2 (5 bases). Trimming left V 3 bases short and J 5 bases short, with 14 bases between. The germline V gene has CDR1 SGHAT and CDR2 FQNNGV. The CDR3 runs 14 residues. The CDR3 DNA follows: TGTGCCAGCAGCTTCCACTCGGGGTTTGACGAGCAGTACTTC. It yields the protein CASSFHSGFDEQYF.

The chain couples TRBV19 to TRBJ2-1; D possibly corresponds to TRBD1 (6 bases). V gave up 4 bases and J gave up 6 bases, with 16 bases separating them. CDR3 length: 15 amino acids. Germline values: CDR1 LNHDA, CDR2 SQIVND (reference sequence). This chain's CDR3 is CASSNPGRGANEQFF. DNA for the CDR3: TGTGCCAGTAGTAACCCGGGCAGGGGCGCCAATGAGCAGTTCTTC.

This chain joins TRBV5-6 and TRBJ1-5; D is unclear. This CDR3 spans 15 amino acids. Germline CDR1 reads SGHDT; CDR2 reads YYEEEE. V lost 1 base and J 0 bases, leaving 8 bases between the germline ends. Here the CDR3 reads CASSLSVYSNQPQHF. CDR3 nucleotides: TGTGCCAGCAGCTTGAGCGTATATAGCAATCAGCCCCAGCATTTT.

The chain combines TRBV19 with TRBJ1-1, with TRBD1 matching 7 bases. The length of the CDR3 is 14 residues. Germline CDR1 LNHDA, CDR2 SQIVND (reference sequence). V lost 6 bases, J lost 5 bases, and 9 bases stayed unmatched. The CDR3 loop is CASREQGWETEAFF. The CDR3 coding sequence is TGTGCCAGTAGGGAACAGGGGTGGGAAACTGAAGCTTTCTTT.

V and J are TRBV7-6 and TRBJ1-1; TRBD1 aligns across 7 bases. Germline CDR1 reads SGHVS; CDR2 reads FNYEAQ. V lost 4 bases to trimming and J lost 1 base; unmatched junction nucleotides: 12. The CDR3 extends over 17 amino acids. The CDR3 nucleotides read TGTGCCAGCAGCTCGACAGGGCACGGTGGGGGGAACACTGAAGCTTTCTTT. Its translation is CASSSTGHGGGNTEAFF.

The gene calls are TRBV5-5 and TRBJ2-7; 10 bases fit TRBD2. The trim removed 4 bases at V and 2 bases at J, leaving 3 bases unmatched. Germline V gene lookup returns CDR1 SGHKS and CDR2 YYEKEE (reference sequence). The CDR3 has 14 residues. The DNA of the CDR3 is TGTGCCAGCAGCCTAGCGGGAGAGGCCTACGAGCAGTACTTC. This codes for CASSLAGEAYEQYF.